This TCR delta chain was observed in a study of gamma-delta T cells after stem cell transplantation. TCRdb reprocessed the RT-PCR reads through CATT. This sample has over a thousand delta-chain clones, with about 48% found just once. Germline assignment: CDR1 GEAIGNYY and CDR2 EKD. This CDR3 has 15 amino acids. Germline trimming cut 3 bases from V and 2 bases from J; bases unmatched to any gene: 7. The chain carries TRDV2 and TRDJ1; TRDD3 agrees at 8 bases. The receptor comes from a human donor. It is not recorded whose cells these are; they may come from a transplant donor. The sequenced sample was gamma-delta T cells. The CDR3 region is CACDVLGAPTDKLIF. CDR3 coding DNA: TGTGCCTGTGACGTACTGGGGGCCCCGACCGATAAACTCATCTTT.